Below, 7 T cell receptor beta chains from the same sample are listed, as sequenced in a study of T cell responses to AZD1222 COVID-19 vaccine. Here immunoSEQ multiplex PCR was the method, and the copy in TCRdb shows in-frame clones only, minus some. The table records about 98,000 clones, approximately 85% of them present only once. The sample consisted of peripheral blood, taken on day 0 of AZD1222 vaccination. These receptors were collected from an adult in good health.

The chain employs TRBV4-3 and TRBJ1-1; 12 bases agree with TRBD1. Germline trimming cut 4 bases from V and 6 bases from J; bases unmatched to any gene: 3. Germline CDR1 LGHNA, CDR2 YSLEER. This CDR3 has 14 amino acids. The CDR3 DNA reads TGCGCCAGCAGCCCGGGACAGGGGGCGGCTGAAGCTTTCTTT. Its protein product is CASSPGQGAAEAFF.

The chain joins TRBV7-5 to TRBJ1-1; the table's D call, TRBD1, was not checked against the DNA. TRBV7-5 is assigned pseudogene status. The CDR3 runs to 15 residues. The CDR3, as DNA: TGTGCCAGAAGCTTAGGTAAAGACATGAACACTGAAGCTTTCTTT. Amino acids: CARSLGKDMNTEAFF.

The chain combines TRBV19 with TRBJ1-2; D is possibly TRBD1 (5 bases). Trimming removed 3 bases from V and 7 bases from J, with 15 bases in between. Germline-derived CDR1 and CDR2 are LNHDA and SQIVND (reference sequence). The CDR3 consists of 14 residues. The CDR3 DNA reads as TGTGCCAGTAGTATCCGCAGGGCGAATGGTGGCTACACCTTC. It codes for CASSIRRANGGYTF.

J is TRBJ2-2 and V is TRBV4-3; 7 positions agree with TRBD2. CDR1 and CDR2 (germline): LGHNA, YSLEER. The CDR3 consists of 16 residues. Trimming at V came to 3 bases and at J to 5 bases, leaving 9 bases not matched to a gene. The CDR3 DNA reads as TGCGCCAGCAGCCAGGGAGGGCCCGGTAATACCGGGGAGCTGTTTTTT. Protein product: CASSQGGPGNTGELFF.

Of note for this clone: One end of the junction varies from germline; a read error may be responsible. As DNA, the CDR3 is TGTGCCAGCAGTGTAGGGGTGGACACTGAAGCTTTCTTT. It is translated as CASSVGVDTEAFF. The chain couples TRBV9 to TRBJ1-1; TRBD1 might be the D (5 bases). Germline loops: CDR1 SGDLS, CDR2 YYNGEE. There are 13 residues in the CDR3.

This clone was picked up one time. V is TRBV19 and J is TRBJ1-1, with D possibly being TRBD1 (6 bases). There are 12 residues in the CDR3. V gave up 3 bases and J gave up 7 bases, with 9 bases separating them. Germline CDR1 reads LNHDA; CDR2 reads SQIVND (reference sequence). CDR3 in amino acids: CASSIADSEAFF. CDR3 nucleotide sequence: TGTGCCAGTAGTATCGCGGACAGTGAAGCTTTCTTT. Looking up the rest from reference TRBV19 and TRBJ1-1 gives the full variable domain: DGGITQSPKYLFRKEGQNVTLSCEQNLNHDAMYWYRQDPGQGLRLIYYSQIVNDFQKGDIAEGYSVSREKKESFPLTVTSAQKNPTAFYLCASSIADSEAFFGQGTRLTVV.

V gene TRBV5-5 combines with J gene TRBJ2-2; perhaps TRBD1 as D (6 bases). V lost 4 bases and J 7 bases, leaving 20 bases between the germline ends. The germline gives CDR1 SGHKS, CDR2 YYEKEE (reference sequence). CDR3 length equals 16 residues. As DNA, the CDR3 is TGTGCCAGCAGCCCCGCTTTGGTGGGGGCGATCGGGGAGCTGTTTTTT. Protein product: CASSPALVGAIGELFF.